Listed below are T cell receptor beta chains from one sample, sequenced in a study of OX40 agonist ivuxolimab in advanced cancers. Produced via immunoSEQ multiplex PCR; TCRdb's table is partial and in-frame only. Of about 85,000 clones in the sample, roughly 85% are singletons; the top ten hold roughly 2%. The sequencing used CD4+ or CD8+ T cells sorted from blood, collected in a trial of the OX40 agonist ivuxolimab. The receptors were sampled from an adult with an advanced solid tumor such as melanoma, head and neck, liver or kidney cancer. The CDR3 runs from the conserved cysteine through the conserved F or W.

j_call v_call cdr3_aa
TRBJ2-4 TRBV28 CASSRGNENIQYF
TRBJ1-5 TRBV30 CAWKGDSEGQPQHF
TRBJ2-5 TRBV2 CASRVGGAEKETQYF
TRBJ1-1 TRBV6-1 CASSFGTEAFF
TRBJ1-5 TRBV19 CASSVIDRALQPQHF
TRBJ2-7 TRBV7-7 CASSLGGACTNWVPEQYF
TRBJ2-7 TRBV27 CASSWGGEQYF
TRBJ2-3 TRBV28 CASSLPGGGTDTQYF
TRBJ1-1 TRBV19 CASSIGPRDTEAFF
TRBJ1-6 TRBV10-3 CAISAGQGGSPLHF
TRBJ1-4 TRBV2 CASSVRVSSEKLFF
TRBJ1-5 TRBV21-1 CASSPDRGTPQHF
TRBJ1-4 TRBV19 CASSIRAGRSNEKLFF
TRBJ1-5 TRBV6-5 CASSYTPGGNQPQHF
TRBJ2-1 TRBV19 CASSSSNYGNEQFF
TRBJ2-5 TRBV5-4 CASSADRVQETQYF
TRBJ2-7 TRBV4-1 CASSKDRAYEQYF
TRBJ1-6 TRBV7-2 CASSHPYRAGSYNSPLHF
TRBJ2-6 TRBV30 CAAPRQSGANVLTF
TRBJ2-2 TRBV11-2 CASSGTGQGAGELFF
TRBJ1-6 TRBV28 CASRAVGALHF
TRBJ2-7 TRBV14 CASSRTRTGYRYEQYF
TRBJ2-7 TRBV7-3 CASSLRVVAGTGTYEQYF
TRBJ2-1 TRBV6-4 CASSEELGRNEQFF
TRBJ2-4 TRBV2 CASSPGGQGLGIQYF
TRBJ1-1 TRBV10-3 CAISDRNTEAFF
TRBJ2-1 TRBV7-3 CASSSPSGGGPGEQFF
TRBJ1-1 TRBV5-4 CASSSGRRTEAFF
TRBJ2-5 TRBV19 CASSIRRGGVETQYF
TRBJ2-3 TRBV18 CASSPQVAGSTDTQYF
TRBJ1-1 TRBV9 CASSVALRGPTQAFF
TRBJ1-2 TRBV19 CASSTTPRHFTPANYGYTF
TRBJ2-7 TRBV7-2 CASSFPGSEQYF
TRBJ1-1 TRBV18 CASSPMTGRANTEAFF
TRBJ2-5 TRBV29-1 CSVRRGGRETQYF
TRBJ1-5 TRBV28 CASSLTGASNQPQHF
TRBJ1-1 TRBV9 CASSVSRQAAEAFF
TRBJ1-2 TRBV4-3 CASSPQESYGYTF
TRBJ1-5 TRBV7-2 CASSDRAGEFQPQHF
TRBJ1-5 TRBV11-1 CASSKQGGNQPQHF
TRBJ2-4 TRBV16 CASSPTQEVKNIQYF
TRBJ2-3 TRBV10-2 CASSEVYADTQYF
TRBJ2-7 TRBV14 CASSLQGYEQYF
TRBJ2-7 TRBV10-1 CASSPGLPYEQYF
TRBJ2-6 TRBV7-6 CASSAPDKAGANVLTF
TRBJ1-2 TRBV5-5 CASGGEFYGYTF
TRBJ1-1 TRBV19 CASRLGVGTEAFF
TRBJ1-1 TRBV7-8 CASSLRAPNTEAFF
TRBJ2-7 TRBV4-2 CASSQGVGAYEQYF
TRBJ1-2 TRBV7-9 CASSLEGYTHYGYTF
TRBJ2-1 TRBV4-2 CASSQDIGGQGALYEQFF
TRBJ1-2 TRBV7-3 CASSAQGARDYGYTF
TRBJ1-2 TRBV7-3 CASSSQSQDHYGYTF
TRBJ1-1 TRBV4-2 CASSQDWGIYGTEAFF
TRBJ1-2 TRBV5-4 CASSRPNYGYTF